The sequence of this T cell receptor beta chain was determined in a study of regulatory T cells in long-lasting Graves disease. Whole-study findings and limits: There were preferences for TRBV28, TRBJ1-2 and TRBJ2-5 in persistent disease.

The CDR3 runs to 14 residues. J gave up 3 bases and V 6 bases, and 6 bases lay outside the gene matches. CDR1 and CDR2 from the germline V gene are DFQATT and SNEGSKA (reference sequence). This clonotype was seen at least ten times. Its antigen is unknown. Arm-PCR of CDR3 regions and iRepertoire HTBI primers were the basis on which TCR beta libraries were built. TCRdb recomputed calls from the multiplex PCR reads with MiXCR, one row per CDR3 protein. This sample yields roughly 360,000 distinct CDR3 sequences, of which approximately 12% are seen a single time; approximately 17% belongs to the top ten. Stated time point: newly diagnosed GD, antithyroid drugs for less than 3 months. Extracted PBMC RNA gave rise to the TCR library. These data were also filed under a second study, of T cells in Graves' hyperthyroidism and ophthalmopathy.

The sequencing here drew on peripheral blood mononuclear cells (PBMCs), taken at new diagnosis, from a patient treated with antithyroid drugs. The chain combines TRBV20-1 with TRBJ1-5, with TRBD1 identical over 9 bases. The clonotype comes from a woman aged 18-30 years with Graves disease. CDR3 sequence reads: CSAEGQGINQPQHF. CDR3 coding DNA: TGCAGTGCGGAGGGACAGGGCATCAATCAGCCCCAGCATTTT.